Listed below are T cell receptor beta chains from one sample, sequenced in a study of blood T cells in healthy people across ages. In TCRdb, the 5' RACE reads were re-called with MiXCR into one record per CDR3 protein. The sample lists approximately 800,000 distinct CDR3 sequences; 58% were seen once. The sample was blood. The origin of the receptors is a young man in good health. Both conserved end residues are part of each CDR3. Each record gives: V gene, CDR3 protein.

TRBV28	CASSLSRGLNEQFF
TRBV27	CASSPLGTNSYEQYF
TRBV7-7	CASSPTTGTVQETQYF
TRBV5-1	CASSFDSSAEENEQYF
TRBV29-1	CSVEPSRNGHTF
TRBV28	CATDLGGGYTF
TRBV5-1	CASTSGLGAANEQFF
TRBV29-1	CSVVGNEQYF
TRBV11-2	CASSPGQLNIQYF
TRBV29-1	CSASLAGLTDTQYF
TRBV6-1	CASSEMSSLPDEQFF
TRBV29-1	CSVTTGVSYNEQFF
TRBV7-2	CASSSGRAQGYGYTF
TRBV29-1	CSVAATSGDGYEQYF
TRBV21-1	CASRWVSAEETQYF
TRBV11-3	CASSPGAGGDTDTQYF
TRBV29-1	CSASDGTYEQYF
TRBV20-1	CSAHKTGREETQYF
TRBV4-2	CASSQDTPSGSTDTQYF
TRBV3-1	CASSPEGTSGTDTQYF
TRBV20-1	CSATQGANTGELFF
TRBV2	CASSEAPRPGEQYF
TRBV28	CASPRGVLSSYEQYF
TRBV4-3	CAGSYLLAGPTLYEQYF
TRBV20-1	CSAWTSYIQYF
TRBV28	CASSLPSSGYSENEQFF
TRBV29-1	CSGGDSDGYEQYF
TRBV3-1	CASSQGRTHRGSYEQYF
TRBV29-1	CSVTTTSGSTDTQYF
TRBV10-3	CAISDSPNYGYTF
TRBV7-2	CASSQWTQYEQYF
TRBV30	CAWSVPGRGVTEAFF
TRBV9	CASSVIATVTDTQYF
TRBV12-3/TRBV12-4	CASRTSYNEQFF
TRBV20-1	CSARDSAGVYNEQFF
TRBV4-2	CASSQDSETYEQYF
TRBV4-1	CASSPFSGGQETQYF
TRBV15	CATSRDLSGVLSSYEQYF
TRBV10-3	CAISGPAGTQETQYF
TRBV28	CASSYGAGEQYF
TRBV9	CASSVSGGSSYNSPLHF
TRBV7-2	CAVLPGGPYNEQFF
TRBV6-5	CASMWTGGSEQYF
TRBV7-2	CASSSLGTVEAFF
TRBV7-9	CASPNSGGEYNEQFF
TRBV21-1	CASKAGAGDSNQPQHF
TRBV4-2	CASSQESTSSYNSPLHF
TRBV12-3/TRBV12-4	CASSLADLGLRNQPQHF
TRBV12-3/TRBV12-4	CASSLGTSPYF
TRBV6-6	CASGNWDRNSPLHF
TRBV29-1	CSVVTGTGYTF
TRBV9	CASSVETSGVTQYF
TRBV7-2	CASSLGVLPRGEQFF
TRBV4-3	CASSHLATSGMGETQYF